This TCR beta chain was identified during a study of T cell repertoires in ileal Crohn's disease. Study outcomes and limitations: Compared with non-smokers, active smokers at surgery showed more clonal expansions. Sorted CD8 T cells held more high-frequency clones than CD4. All patients with clonality above 26.8% had endoscopic recurrence.

The V gene's germline CDR1 is MGHRA and CDR2 YSYEKL. The CDR3 sequence is 16 residues long. The ends lost 1 base at V and 0 bases at J; junction bases unmatched: 4. Method: immunoSEQ multiplex PCR; TCRdb's copy keeps in-frame clones and lacks some. The repertoire holds around 5,000 clones, roughly 82% seen once, with around 12% in the top ten. As for this clone: Its specificity is unknown.

This TCR was sampled from an adult with Crohn's disease. Sequencing was performed on ileal tissue. This chain joins TRBV4-1 and TRBJ2-7; TRBD2 agrees at 9 bases. DNA of the CDR3: TGCGCCAGCAGCCAAGCCAGCGGGAGGCCCTCCTACGAGCAGTACTTC. Residues: CASSQASGRPSYEQYF.